These 13 T cell receptor beta chains came from one sample sequenced in a study of OX40 agonist ivuxolimab in advanced cancers. Measured with immunoSEQ multiplex PCR; TCRdb has only the in-frame clones, and not every one. The profile shows tens of thousands of clones, over 80% of them singletons. The source material was CD4+ or CD8+ T cells sorted from blood, sampled in a trial of the OX40 agonist ivuxolimab. These receptors came from an adult with an advanced solid tumor such as melanoma, head and neck, liver or kidney cancer.

This chain uses TRBV11-3 with TRBJ2-3, with D unclear. Trimming removed 2 bases from V and 4 bases from J, with 7 bases in between. This CDR3 contains 13 residues. Per germline, CDR1 SGHNT and CDR2 YENEEA. The CDR3 coding sequence is TGTGCCAGCAGCTTACGCTCAGCAGATACGCAGTATTTT. Protein: CASSLRSADTQYF.

The chain combines TRBV2 with TRBJ2-3; 16 bases match TRBD2. Germline V gene sequence: CDR1 SNHLY, CDR2 FYNNEI. The ends lost 6 bases at V and 4 bases at J; junction bases unmatched: 1. There are 15 residues in the CDR3. The CDR3 here is CASRGLAGGPDTQYF. Written as DNA, the CDR3 is TGTGCCAGCAGGGGACTAGCGGGGGGGCCAGATACGCAGTATTTT.

The chain uses TRBV11-3 and TRBJ2-7; TRBD1 aligns across 9 bases. The CDR3 totals 14 residues. V lost 5 bases, J lost 6 bases, and 8 bases stayed unmatched. Germline V gives CDR1 SGHNT, CDR2 YENEEA. This chain's CDR3 is CASSRPGTGFEQYF. The CDR3 bases are TGTGCCAGCAGCCGTCCCGGGACAGGGTTCGAGCAGTACTTC.

This CDR3 is CASTLGQPTDTQYF. The CDR3 coding sequence is TGTGCCAGTACCTTGGGACAGCCCACAGATACGCAGTATTTT. The J gene is TRBJ2-3, the V gene TRBV19; 7 positions match TRBD1. Germline V gives CDR1 LNHDA, CDR2 SQIVND (reference sequence). The length of the CDR3 is 14 residues. J was trimmed by 2 bases and V by 7 bases; bases with no gene match: 6.

This rearrangement joins TRBV6-5 to TRBJ2-7; no clear D gene. This CDR3 has 12 residues. CDR1 MNHEY and CDR2 SVGAGI come from the germline V gene. V shed 4 bases and J shed 6 bases, with 10 bases lying between them. The CDR3 DNA reads as TGTGCCAGCAGTTCCCTAGGTGGCGAGCAGTACTTC. Translation gives CASSSLGGEQYF.

The rearrangement links TRBV4-2 to TRBJ2-1, with 8 bases fitting TRBD2. V lost 0 bases to trimming and J lost 4 bases; unmatched junction nucleotides: 8. Per the germline V gene, CDR1 is LGHNA and CDR2 is YNFKEQ. CDR3 length: 17 amino acids. CDR3 sequence: CASSQDQSGSRYNEQFF. The DNA for the CDR3 is TGTGCCAGCAGCCAAGACCAAAGCGGGAGTCGGTACAATGAGCAGTTCTTC.

This sequence joins TRBV4-2 and TRBJ1-2; D remains unclear. CDR1 is LGHNA, CDR2 YNFKEQ, per germline. The CDR3 has 15 amino acids. V lost 4 bases, J lost 2 bases, and 14 bases lay in between. The CDR3 nucleotides are TGTGCCAGCAGCCCGGACCTCACGGGGAACTATGGCTACACCTTC. Encoded protein: CASSPDLTGNYGYTF.

The chain is built from TRBV19 and TRBJ1-4, with unresolved D. V was shortened by 10 bases and J by 0 bases, with 15 bases between the two germline ends. CDR1 is LNHDA, CDR2 SQIVND, per germline (reference sequence). CDR3 length: 15 residues. The CDR3 is CATRNAPATNEKLFF. The CDR3 DNA reads as TGTGCCACCAGGAATGCTCCCGCAACTAATGAAAAACTGTTTTTT.

The V and J genes are TRBV5-4 and TRBJ2-2; no firm D call. The germline V and J ends were trimmed by 5 bases and 6 bases, with 11 bases remaining between them. Germline V CDR1 and CDR2: SGHNT, YYREEE (reference sequence). The CDR3 consists of 13 residues. DNA for the CDR3: TGTGCCAGCAGTCGATTCGGTGCCGGGGAGCTGTTTTTT. Its translation: CASSRFGAGELFF. The whole variable domain, remainder taken from reference TRBV5-4 and TRBJ2-2, is ETGVTQSPTHLIKTRGQQVTLRCSSQSGHNTVSWYQQALGQGPQFIFQYYREEENGRGNFPPRFSGLQFPNYSSELNVNALELDDSALYLCASSRFGAGELFFGEGSRLTVL.

The rearrangement joins TRBV28 to TRBJ2-3, with D perhaps TRBD1 or TRBD2 (5 bases each). From germline, CDR1 is MDHEN and CDR2 SYDVKM. The CDR3 is 17 amino acids. V was pared by 6 bases and J by 0 bases, with 19 bases between. The CDR3 sequence is CASSYPLRAGSTDTQYF. CDR3 bases: TGTGCCAGCAGCTATCCACTGAGGGCAGGGAGCACAGATACGCAGTATTTT.

The chain is built from TRBV6-6 and TRBJ2-3; D unclear. The V end was cut by 2 bases, the J end by 1 base, with 4 bases between. Germline V gives CDR1 MNHNY, CDR2 SVGAGI (reference sequence). The CDR3 is made up of 13 amino acids. CDR3 in amino acids: CASSYRGTDTQYF. CDR3 coding DNA: TGTGCCAGCAGTTACCGGGGCACAGATACGCAGTATTTT.

In DNA form, the CDR3 reads TGTGCCAGCAGTTCGAAGGTGGGAGCAGGGACAGATACGCAGTATTTT. Its translation is CASSSKVGAGTDTQYF. The V call is TRBV11-1, the J call TRBJ2-3; either TRBD1 or TRBD2 may supply D (5 bases each). The CDR3 covers 16 residues. Trimming removed 6 bases from V and 3 bases from J, with 19 bases in between. Germline V gene sequence: CDR1 SGHAT, CDR2 FQDESV (reference sequence). The full variable domain, in which reference TRBV11-1 and TRBJ2-3 provide the parts outside the CDR3, is EAEVAQSPRYKITEKSQAVAFWCDPISGHATLYWYRQILGQGPELLVQFQDESVVDDSQLPKDRFSAERLKGVDSTLKIQPAELGDSAMYLCASSSKVGAGTDTQYFGPGTRLTVL.

The chain combines TRBV27 with TRBJ2-7; 7 bases agree with TRBD1. With V trimmed by 2 bases and J by 7 bases, 11 bases remained unmatched. This CDR3 has 15 amino acids. Looked up from germline, CDR1 is MNHEY and CDR2 is SMNVEV (reference sequence). The CDR3 nucleotides read TGTGCCAGCAGTTTAGAGGTAGGGGGCCTAGGAGAGCAGTACTTC. It yields the protein CASSLEVGGLGEQYF.